This T cell receptor beta chain comes out of a study of T-cell reconstitution after alpha-beta-depleted transplantation in children. The CDR3 length is 15 residues. V dropped 10 bases and J dropped 2; count of bases not matched to a gene: 7. Per the germline V gene, CDR1 is ENHRY and CDR2 is SYGVKD. Study-wide results and limits: At one year after transplant, newly produced T cells mostly accounted for T-cell counts and diversity.

Unique molecular identifiers were incorporated during preparation of the TCRbeta library. TCRdb ran MiXCR on the PCR reads and lists one entry per CDR3 protein. The data show fewer than 550,000 distinct CDR3 sequences, approximately 10% seen once. This clonotype was detected a few times. Its antigen is unidentified. The V gene is TRBV10-3, the J gene TRBJ2-6, with TRBD1 identical over 8 bases. The TCR was taken from a female patient aged 2 to 10 who had a stem cell transplant for aplastic anemia, so the T cells may come from the graft donor. This specimen consisted of PBMCs, mostly from graft donor cells, obtained 180 days after TCRalphabeta/CD19-depleted stem cell transplant. CDR3 DNA sequence: TGTGCCACCAGGCAGGGGGCCGCTGGGGCCAACGTCCTGACTTTC. Protein sequence: CATRQGAAGANVLTF.